This T cell receptor (beta chain) was identified during a study of T cell responses to AZD1222 COVID-19 vaccine. This clone appeared a single time. Its antigen is currently unknown. Whole-study results and caveats: At baseline, just a handful of AZD1222 recipients tested seropositive. Nearly half of unique spike-specific TCRs reportedly avoided B.1.351 and B.1.1.7 mutated regions. Repertoires in all cases were sampled only once the peak T cell response had passed.

The assay was immunoSEQ multiplex PCR, and TCRdb's table has in-frame clones only and misses some. The sample consists of 150,000 to 180,000 clones, around 89% of them appearing once. This CDR3 region has 16 residues. Germline CDR1 reads MDHEN; CDR2 reads SYDVKM. Trimming pared 2 bases from V and 3 bases from J, leaving 15 bases between. The V gene is TRBV28, the J gene TRBJ2-3, with D perhaps matching TRBD1 or TRBD2 (5 bases each). Sequencing was performed on peripheral blood, taken on day 0 of AZD1222 vaccination. This TCR was sampled from an adult in good health. The DNA for the CDR3 is TGTGCCAGCAGTTTAGTACTGTCTGGGGGAACAGATACGCAGTATTTT. This encodes CASSLVLSGGTDTQYF. The whole variable domain, remainder taken from reference TRBV28 and TRBJ2-3, is DVKVTQSSRYLVKRTGEKVFLECVQDMDHENMFWYRQDPGLGLRLIYFSYDVKMKEKGDIPEGYSVSREKKERFSLILESASTNQTSMYLCASSLVLSGGTDTQYFGPGTRLTVL.